This T cell receptor (beta chain) derives from a study of blood T cell repertoires in COVID-19. The wider study: Acute-phase and convalescent COVID-19 samples originated in the United States, Italy and Spain.

Sequenced by immunoSEQ multiplex PCR; TCRdb stores in-frame clones only, minus some. This sample has about 100,000 clones, with just under 80% found just once. The germline V gene has CDR1 MNHEY and CDR2 SMNVEV (reference sequence). The CDR3 is made up of 12 amino acids. V gave up 2 bases and J gave up 9 bases, with 5 bases separating them. The clonotype originates from a man between 65 and 85 years old with active or convalescent COVID-19. V and J are TRBV27 and TRBJ1-6; possible D gene TRBD1, 5 bases. What was sequenced was peripheral blood. CDR3 in DNA: TGTGCCAGCAGTTTAACAGGTTCACCCCTCCACTTT. It is translated as CASSLTGSPLHF.